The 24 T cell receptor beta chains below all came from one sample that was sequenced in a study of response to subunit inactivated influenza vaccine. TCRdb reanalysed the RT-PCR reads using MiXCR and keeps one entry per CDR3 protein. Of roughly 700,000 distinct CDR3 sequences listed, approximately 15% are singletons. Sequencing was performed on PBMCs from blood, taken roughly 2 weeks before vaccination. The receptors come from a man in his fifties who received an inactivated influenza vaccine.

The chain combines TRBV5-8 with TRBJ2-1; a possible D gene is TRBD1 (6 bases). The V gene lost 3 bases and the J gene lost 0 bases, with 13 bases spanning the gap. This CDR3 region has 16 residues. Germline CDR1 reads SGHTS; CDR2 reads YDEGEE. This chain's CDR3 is CASSSLLGASYNEQFF. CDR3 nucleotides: TGTGCCAGCAGCTCGCTACTGGGGGCCTCCTACAATGAGCAGTTCTTC.

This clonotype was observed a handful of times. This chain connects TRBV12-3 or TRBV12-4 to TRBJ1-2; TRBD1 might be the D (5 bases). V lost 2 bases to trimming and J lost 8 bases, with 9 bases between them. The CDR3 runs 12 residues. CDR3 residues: CASSLLGAGYTF. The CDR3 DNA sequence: TGTGCCAGCAGTTTATTAGGGGCAGGCTACACCTTC.

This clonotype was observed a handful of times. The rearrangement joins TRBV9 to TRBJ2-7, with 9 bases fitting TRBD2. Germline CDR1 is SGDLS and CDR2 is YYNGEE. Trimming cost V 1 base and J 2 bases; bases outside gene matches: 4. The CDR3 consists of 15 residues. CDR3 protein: CASSVLAGSTYEQYF. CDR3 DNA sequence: TGTGCCAGCAGCGTACTAGCGGGGAGTACCTACGAGCAGTACTTC.

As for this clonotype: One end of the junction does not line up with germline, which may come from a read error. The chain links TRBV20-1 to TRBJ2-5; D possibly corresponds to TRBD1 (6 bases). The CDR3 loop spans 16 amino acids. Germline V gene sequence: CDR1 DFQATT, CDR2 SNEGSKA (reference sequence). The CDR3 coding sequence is TGCTGTGCTAGAGATTCGAGGGCCATAGGGGGAGAGACCCAGTACTTC. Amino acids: CCARDSRAIGGETQYF.

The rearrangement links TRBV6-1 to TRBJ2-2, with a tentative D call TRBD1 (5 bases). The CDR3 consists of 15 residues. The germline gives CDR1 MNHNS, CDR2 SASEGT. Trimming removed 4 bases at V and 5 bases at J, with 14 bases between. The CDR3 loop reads CASSGQGRRTGELFF. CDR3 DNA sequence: TGTGCCAGCAGTGGGCAGGGCAGAAGGACCGGGGAGCTGTTTTTT.

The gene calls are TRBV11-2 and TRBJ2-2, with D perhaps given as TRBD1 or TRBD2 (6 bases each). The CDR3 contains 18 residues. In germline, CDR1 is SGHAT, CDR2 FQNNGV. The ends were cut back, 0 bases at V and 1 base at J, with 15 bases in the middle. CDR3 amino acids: CASSLEWLGGLNTGELFF. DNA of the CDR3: TGTGCCAGCAGCTTAGAGTGGTTGGGGGGCCTGAACACCGGGGAGCTGTTTTTT.

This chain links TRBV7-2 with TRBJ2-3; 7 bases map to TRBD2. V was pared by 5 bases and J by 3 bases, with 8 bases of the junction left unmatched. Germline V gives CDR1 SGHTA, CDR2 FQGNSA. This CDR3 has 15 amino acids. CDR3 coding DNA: TGTGCCAGCAGCCGACGAAGCGGGATTACAGATACGCAGTATTTT. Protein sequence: CASSRRSGITDTQYF.

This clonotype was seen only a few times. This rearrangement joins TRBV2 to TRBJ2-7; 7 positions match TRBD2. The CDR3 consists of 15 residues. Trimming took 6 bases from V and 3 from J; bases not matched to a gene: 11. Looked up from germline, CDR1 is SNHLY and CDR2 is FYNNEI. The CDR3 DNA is TGTGCCAGCAGCCCAGTAGTATGGGAGGGCTACGAGCAGTACTTC. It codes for CASSPVVWEGYEQYF.

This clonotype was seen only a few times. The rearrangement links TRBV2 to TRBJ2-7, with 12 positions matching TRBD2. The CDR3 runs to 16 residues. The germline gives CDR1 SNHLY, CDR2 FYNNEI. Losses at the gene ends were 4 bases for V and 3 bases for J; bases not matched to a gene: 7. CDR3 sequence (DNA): TGTGCCAGCAGTGGAGGAGGACTAGCGGGACTCTACGAGCAGTACTTC. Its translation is CASSGGGLAGLYEQYF. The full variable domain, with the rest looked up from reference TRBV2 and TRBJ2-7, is EPEVTQTPSHQVTQMGQEVILRCVPISNHLYFYWYRQILGQKVEFLVSFYNNEISEKSEIFDDQFSVERPDGSNFTLKIRSTKLEDSAMYFCASSGGGLAGLYEQYFGPGTRLTVT.

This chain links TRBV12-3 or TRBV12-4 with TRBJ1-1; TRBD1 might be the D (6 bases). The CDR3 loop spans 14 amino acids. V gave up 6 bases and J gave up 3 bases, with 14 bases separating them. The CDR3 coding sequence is TGTGCCAGCAGCCCTTACAGGGAGGACACTGAAGCTTTCTTT. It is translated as CASSPYREDTEAFF.

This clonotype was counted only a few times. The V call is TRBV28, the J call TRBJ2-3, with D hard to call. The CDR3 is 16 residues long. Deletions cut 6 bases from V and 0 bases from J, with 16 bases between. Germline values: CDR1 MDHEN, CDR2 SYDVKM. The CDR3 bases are TGTGCCAGCAGCACCTCTAGGGCGGAGAGCACAGATACGCAGTATTTT. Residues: CASSTSRAESTDTQYF. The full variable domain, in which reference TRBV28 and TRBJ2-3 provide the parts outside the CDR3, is DVKVTQSSRYLVKRTGEKVFLECVQDMDHENMFWYRQDPGLGLRLIYFSYDVKMKEKGDIPEGYSVSREKKERFSLILESASTNQTSMYLCASSTSRAESTDTQYFGPGTRLTVL.

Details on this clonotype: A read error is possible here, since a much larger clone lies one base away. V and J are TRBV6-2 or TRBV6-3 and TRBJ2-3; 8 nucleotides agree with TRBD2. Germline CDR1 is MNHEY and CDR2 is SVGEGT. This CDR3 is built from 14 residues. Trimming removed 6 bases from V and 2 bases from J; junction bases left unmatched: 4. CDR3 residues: CASRLAEDTDTQYF. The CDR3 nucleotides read TGTGCCAGCAGACTAGCGGAGGACACAGATACGCAGTATTTT.

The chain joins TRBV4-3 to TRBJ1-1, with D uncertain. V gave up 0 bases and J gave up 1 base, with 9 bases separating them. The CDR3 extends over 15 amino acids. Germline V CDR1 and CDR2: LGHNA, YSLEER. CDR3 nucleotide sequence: TGCGCCAGCAGCCAAGAATTCGGGTGGAACACTGAAGCTTTCTTT. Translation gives CASSQEFGWNTEAFF.

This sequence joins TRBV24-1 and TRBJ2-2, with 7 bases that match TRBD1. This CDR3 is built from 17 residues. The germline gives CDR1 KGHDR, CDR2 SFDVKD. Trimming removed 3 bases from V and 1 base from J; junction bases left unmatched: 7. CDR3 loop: CATSDPPGQMNTGELFF. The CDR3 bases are TGTGCCACCAGTGATCCCCCGGGACAGATGAACACCGGGGAGCTGTTTTTT.

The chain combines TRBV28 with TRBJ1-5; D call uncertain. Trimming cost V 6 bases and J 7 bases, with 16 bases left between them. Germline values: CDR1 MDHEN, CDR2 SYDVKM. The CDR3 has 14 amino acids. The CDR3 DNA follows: TGTGCCAGCAGCCCTCTGGGGTCACAACAGCCCCAGCATTTT. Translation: CASSPLGSQQPQHF.

CDR3 coding DNA: TGTGCCAGCAACAGGGCCTATCAGCCCCAGCATTTT. The encoded protein is CASNRAYQPQHF. This chain uses TRBV6-2 or TRBV6-3 with TRBJ1-5, with D maybe TRBD1 (6 bases). Germline loops: CDR1 MNHEY, CDR2 SVGEGT. This CDR3 region has 12 residues. The V end lost 7 bases, the J end lost 5 bases, and 9 bases lay between the germline ends.

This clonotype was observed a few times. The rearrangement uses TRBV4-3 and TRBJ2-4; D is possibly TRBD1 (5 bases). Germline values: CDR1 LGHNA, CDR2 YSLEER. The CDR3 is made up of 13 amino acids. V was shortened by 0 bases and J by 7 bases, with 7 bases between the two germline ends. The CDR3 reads CASSQDRANIQYF. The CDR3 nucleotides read TGCGCCAGCAGCCAAGACAGGGCGAACATTCAGTACTTC.

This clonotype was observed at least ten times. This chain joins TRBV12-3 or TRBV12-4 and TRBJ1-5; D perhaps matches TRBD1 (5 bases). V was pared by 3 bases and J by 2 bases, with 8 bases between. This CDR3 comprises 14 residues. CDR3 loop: CASSLGRGNQPQHF. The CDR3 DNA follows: TGTGCCAGCAGTTTGGGCAGGGGCAATCAGCCCCAGCATTTT.

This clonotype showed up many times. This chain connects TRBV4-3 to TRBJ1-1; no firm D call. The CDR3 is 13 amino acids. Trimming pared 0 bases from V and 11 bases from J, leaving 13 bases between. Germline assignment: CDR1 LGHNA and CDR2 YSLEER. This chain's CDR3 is CASSQDKAGRAFF. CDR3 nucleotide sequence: TGCGCCAGCAGCCAAGATAAAGCGGGGAGGGCTTTCTTT.

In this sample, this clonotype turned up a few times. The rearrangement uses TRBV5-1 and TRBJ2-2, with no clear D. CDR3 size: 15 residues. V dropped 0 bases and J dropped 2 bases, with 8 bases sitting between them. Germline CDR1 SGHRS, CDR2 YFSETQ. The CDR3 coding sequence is TGCGCCAGCAGCTTGGCCGGATTCAACACCGGGGAGCTGTTTTTT. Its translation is CASSLAGFNTGELFF.

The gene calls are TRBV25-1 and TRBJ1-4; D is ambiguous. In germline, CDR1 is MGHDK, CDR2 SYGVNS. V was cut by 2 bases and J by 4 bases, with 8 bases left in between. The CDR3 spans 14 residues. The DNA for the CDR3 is TGTGCCAGCAGTGAACCCAGTTTTAATGAAAAACTGTTTTTT. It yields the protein CASSEPSFNEKLFF.

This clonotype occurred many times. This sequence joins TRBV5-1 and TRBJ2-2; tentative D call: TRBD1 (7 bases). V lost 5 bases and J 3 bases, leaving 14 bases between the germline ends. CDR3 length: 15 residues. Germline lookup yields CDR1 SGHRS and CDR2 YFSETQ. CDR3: CASREGATDTGELFF. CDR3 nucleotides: TGCGCCAGCAGGGAGGGGGCAACAGACACCGGGGAGCTGTTTTTT. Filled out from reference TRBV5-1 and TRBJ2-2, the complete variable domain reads KAGVTQTPRYLIKTRGQQVTLSCSPISGHRSVSWYQQTPGQGLQFLFEYFSETQRNKGNFPGRFSGRQFSNSRSEMNVSTLELGDSALYLCASREGATDTGELFFGEGSRLTVL.

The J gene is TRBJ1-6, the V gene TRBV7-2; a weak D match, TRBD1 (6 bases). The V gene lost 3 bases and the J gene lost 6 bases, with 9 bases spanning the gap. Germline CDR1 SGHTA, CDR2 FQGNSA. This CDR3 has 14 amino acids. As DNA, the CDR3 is TGTGCCAGCAGCTTGGACAGATTTAATTCACCCCTCCACTTT. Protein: CASSLDRFNSPLHF.

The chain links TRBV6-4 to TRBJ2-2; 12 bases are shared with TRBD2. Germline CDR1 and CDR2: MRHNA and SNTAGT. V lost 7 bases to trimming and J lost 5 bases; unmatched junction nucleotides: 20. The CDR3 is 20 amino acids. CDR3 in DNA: TGTGCCAGCACCAACTTTTGGGGACAGGGTGGACTAGCGGGAACCGGGGAGCTGTTTTTT. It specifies CASTNFWGQGGLAGTGELFF.